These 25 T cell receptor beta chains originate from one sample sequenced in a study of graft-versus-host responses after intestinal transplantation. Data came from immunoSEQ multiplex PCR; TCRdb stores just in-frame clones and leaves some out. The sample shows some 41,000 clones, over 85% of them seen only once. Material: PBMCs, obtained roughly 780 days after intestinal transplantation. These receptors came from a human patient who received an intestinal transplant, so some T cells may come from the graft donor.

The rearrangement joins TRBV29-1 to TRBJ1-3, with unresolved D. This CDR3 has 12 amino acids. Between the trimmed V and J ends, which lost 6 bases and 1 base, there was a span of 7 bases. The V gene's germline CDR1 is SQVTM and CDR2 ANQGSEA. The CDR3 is CSVRLSGNTIYF. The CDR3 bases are TGCAGCGTCCGACTTTCTGGAAACACCATATATTTT.

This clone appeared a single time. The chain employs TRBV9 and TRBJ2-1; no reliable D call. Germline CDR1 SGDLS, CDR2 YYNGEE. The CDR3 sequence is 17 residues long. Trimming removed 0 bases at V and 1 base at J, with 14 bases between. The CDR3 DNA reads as TGTGCCAGCAGCGTAGTGGCCCTCCCGACATCCTACAATGAGCAGTTCTTC. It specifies CASSVVALPTSYNEQFF.

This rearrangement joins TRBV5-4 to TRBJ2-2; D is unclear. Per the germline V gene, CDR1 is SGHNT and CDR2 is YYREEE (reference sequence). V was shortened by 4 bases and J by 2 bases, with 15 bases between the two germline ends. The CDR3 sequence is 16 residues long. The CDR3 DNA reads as TGTGCCAGCAGCGAGGCAGGTATACCCAACACCGGGGAGCTGTTTTTT. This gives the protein CASSEAGIPNTGELFF.

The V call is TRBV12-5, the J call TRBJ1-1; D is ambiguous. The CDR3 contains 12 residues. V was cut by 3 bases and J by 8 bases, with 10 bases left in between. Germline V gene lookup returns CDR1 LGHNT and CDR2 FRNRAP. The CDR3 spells CASGFLANEAFF. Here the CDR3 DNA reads TGTGCTAGTGGTTTCTTGGCAAACGAAGCTTTCTTT.

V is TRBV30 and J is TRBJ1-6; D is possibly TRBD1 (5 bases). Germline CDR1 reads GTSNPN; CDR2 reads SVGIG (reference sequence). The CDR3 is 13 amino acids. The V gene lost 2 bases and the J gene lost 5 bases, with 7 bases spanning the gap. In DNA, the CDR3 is TGTGCCTGGAGTCCAGGGCATAATTCACCCCTCCACTTT. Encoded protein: CAWSPGHNSPLHF.

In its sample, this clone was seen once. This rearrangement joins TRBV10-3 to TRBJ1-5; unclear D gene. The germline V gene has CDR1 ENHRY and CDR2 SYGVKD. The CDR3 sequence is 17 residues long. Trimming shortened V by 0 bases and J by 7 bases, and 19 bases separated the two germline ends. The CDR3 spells CAISESLADWSTQPQHF. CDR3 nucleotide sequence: TGTGCCATCAGTGAGTCGTTAGCCGACTGGAGCACCCAGCCCCAGCATTTT.

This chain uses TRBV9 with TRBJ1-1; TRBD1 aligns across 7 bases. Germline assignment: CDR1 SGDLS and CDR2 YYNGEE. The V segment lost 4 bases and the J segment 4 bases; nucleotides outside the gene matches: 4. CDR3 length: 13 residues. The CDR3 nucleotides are TGTGCCAGCAGCTCCAGGGGGGGCACTGAAGCTTTCTTT. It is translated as CASSSRGGTEAFF.

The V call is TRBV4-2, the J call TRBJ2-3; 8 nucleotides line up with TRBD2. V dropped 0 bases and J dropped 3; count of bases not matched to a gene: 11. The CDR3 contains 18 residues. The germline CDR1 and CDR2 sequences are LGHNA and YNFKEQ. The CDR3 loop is CASSQEGGFGRVTDTQYF. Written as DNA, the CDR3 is TGTGCCAGCAGCCAAGAGGGGGGTTTCGGGAGGGTGACAGATACGCAGTATTTT.

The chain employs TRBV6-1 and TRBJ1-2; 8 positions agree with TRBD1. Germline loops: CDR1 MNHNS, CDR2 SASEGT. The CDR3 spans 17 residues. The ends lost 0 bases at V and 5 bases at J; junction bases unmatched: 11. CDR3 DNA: TGTGCCAGCAGTGAAGCGCCCGGACAGGGATCGAGGTATGGCTACACCTTC. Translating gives CASSEAPGQGSRYGYTF.

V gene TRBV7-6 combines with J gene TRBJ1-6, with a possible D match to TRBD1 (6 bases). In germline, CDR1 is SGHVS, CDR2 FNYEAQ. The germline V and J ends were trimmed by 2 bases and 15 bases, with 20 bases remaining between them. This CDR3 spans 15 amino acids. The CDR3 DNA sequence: TGTGCCAGCAGCTTATCGGGCAGGGGCCCCCCCCTCCTCCACTTT. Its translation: CASSLSGRGPPLLHF.

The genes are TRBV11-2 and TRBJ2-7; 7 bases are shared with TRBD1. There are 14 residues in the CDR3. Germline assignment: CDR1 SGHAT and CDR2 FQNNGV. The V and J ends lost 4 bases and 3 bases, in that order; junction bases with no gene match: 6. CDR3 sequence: CASSSRQGNYEQYF. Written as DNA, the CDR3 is TGTGCCAGCAGCTCGCGACAGGGTAACTACGAGCAGTACTTC. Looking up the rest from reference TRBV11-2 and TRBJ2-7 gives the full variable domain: EAGVAQSPRYKIIEKRQSVAFWCNPISGHATLYWYQQILGQGPKLLIQFQNNGVVDDSQLPKDRFSAERLKGVDSTLKIQPAKLEDSAVYLCASSSRQGNYEQYFGPGTRLTVT.

In nucleotides, the CDR3 is TGTGCCAGCAGCTTATCTGAGGGGGGAAAACTGTTTTTT. It translates to CASSLSEGGKLFF. This chain joins TRBV7-9 and TRBJ1-4; D is possibly TRBD1 (6 bases). CDR3 length: 13 amino acids. From germline, CDR1 is SEHNR and CDR2 FQNEAQ (reference sequence). Trimming stripped 2 bases from V and 10 bases from J, with 11 bases between.

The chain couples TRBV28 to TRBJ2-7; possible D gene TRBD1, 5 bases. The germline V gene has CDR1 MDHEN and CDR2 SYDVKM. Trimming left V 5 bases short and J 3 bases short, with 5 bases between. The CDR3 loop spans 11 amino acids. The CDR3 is CASSDSYEQYF. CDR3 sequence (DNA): TGTGCCAGCAGTGACAGCTACGAGCAGTACTTC.

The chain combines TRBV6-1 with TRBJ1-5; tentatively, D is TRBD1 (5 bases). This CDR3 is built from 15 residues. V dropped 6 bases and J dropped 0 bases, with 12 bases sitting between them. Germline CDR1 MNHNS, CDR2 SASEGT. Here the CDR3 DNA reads TGTGCCAGCAGCTTGACAGAAAATAGCAATCAGCCCCAGCATTTT. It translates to CASSLTENSNQPQHF.

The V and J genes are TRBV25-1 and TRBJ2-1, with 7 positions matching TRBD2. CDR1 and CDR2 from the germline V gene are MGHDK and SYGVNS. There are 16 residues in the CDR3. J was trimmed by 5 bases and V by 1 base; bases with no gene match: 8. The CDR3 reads CASSESRLASHNEQFF. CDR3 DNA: TGTGCCAGCAGTGAATCCAGACTAGCATCCCACAATGAGCAGTTCTTC.

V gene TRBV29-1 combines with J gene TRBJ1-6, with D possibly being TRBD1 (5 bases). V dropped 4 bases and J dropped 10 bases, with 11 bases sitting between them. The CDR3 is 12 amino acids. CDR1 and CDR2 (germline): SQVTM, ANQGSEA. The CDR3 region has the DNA TGCAGCGTTGCGGGGGAGGGCTCACCCCTCCACTTT. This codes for CSVAGEGSPLHF.

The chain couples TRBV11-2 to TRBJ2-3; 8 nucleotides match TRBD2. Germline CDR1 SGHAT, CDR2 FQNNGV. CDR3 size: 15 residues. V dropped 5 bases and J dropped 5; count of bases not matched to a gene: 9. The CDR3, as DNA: TGTGCCAGCAGCGGATCGGGGGGGCCGGGAGATACGCAGTATTTT. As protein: CASSGSGGPGDTQYF.

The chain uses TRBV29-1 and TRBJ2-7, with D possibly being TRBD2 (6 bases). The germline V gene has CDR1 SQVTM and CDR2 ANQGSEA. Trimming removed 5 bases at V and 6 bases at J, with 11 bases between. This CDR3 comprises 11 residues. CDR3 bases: TGCAGCGTTCGGCGGGAAGGCGAGCAGTACTTC. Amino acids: CSVRREGEQYF.

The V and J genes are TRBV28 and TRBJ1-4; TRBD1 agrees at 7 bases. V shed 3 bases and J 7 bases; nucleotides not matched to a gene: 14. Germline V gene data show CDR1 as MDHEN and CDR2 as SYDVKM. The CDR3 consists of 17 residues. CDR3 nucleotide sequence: TGTGCCAGCAGTTTCAGAAAAGGACAGGCAACTGGTGAAAAACTGTTTTTT. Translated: CASSFRKGQATGEKLFF.

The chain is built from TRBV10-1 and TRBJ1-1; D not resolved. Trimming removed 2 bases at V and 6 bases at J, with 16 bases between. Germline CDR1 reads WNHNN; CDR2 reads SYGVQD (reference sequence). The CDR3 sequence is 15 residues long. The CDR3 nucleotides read TGCGCCAGCAGTGAGGGGTTCGGGCTCGGGGCTGAAGCTTTCTTT. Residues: CASSEGFGLGAEAFF.

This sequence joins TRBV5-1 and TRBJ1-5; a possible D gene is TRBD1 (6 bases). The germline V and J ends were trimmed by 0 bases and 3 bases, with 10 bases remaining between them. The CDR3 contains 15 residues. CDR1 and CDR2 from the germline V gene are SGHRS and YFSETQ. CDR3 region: CASSLDGQSNQPQHF. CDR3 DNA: TGCGCCAGCAGCTTGGATGGACAGTCCAATCAGCCCCAGCATTTT.

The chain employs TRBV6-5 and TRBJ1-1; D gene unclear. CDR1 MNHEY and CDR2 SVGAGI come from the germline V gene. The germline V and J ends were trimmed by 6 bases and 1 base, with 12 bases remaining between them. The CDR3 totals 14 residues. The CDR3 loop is CASSLLGGNTEAFF. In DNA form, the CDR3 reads TGTGCCAGCAGCCTCCTTGGTGGGAACACTGAAGCTTTCTTT.

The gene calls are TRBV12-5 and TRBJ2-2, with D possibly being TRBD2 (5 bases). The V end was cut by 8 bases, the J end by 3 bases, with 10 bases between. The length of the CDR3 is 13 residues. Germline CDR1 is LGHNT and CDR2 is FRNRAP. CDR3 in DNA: TGTGCTAGTCGGAGCGGATACACCGGGGAGCTGTTTTTT. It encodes CASRSGYTGELFF.

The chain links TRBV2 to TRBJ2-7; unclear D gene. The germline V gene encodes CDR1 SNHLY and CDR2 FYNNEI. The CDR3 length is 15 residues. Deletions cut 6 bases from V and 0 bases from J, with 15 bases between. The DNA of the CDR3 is TGTGCCAGCAGGACCACCCTTTTGGGCTCCTACGAGCAGTACTTC. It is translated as CASRTTLLGSYEQYF.

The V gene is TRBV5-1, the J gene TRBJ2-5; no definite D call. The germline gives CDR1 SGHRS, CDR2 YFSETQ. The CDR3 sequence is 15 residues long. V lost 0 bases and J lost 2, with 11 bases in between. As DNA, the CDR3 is TGCGCCAGCAGCTTGGAACAGCGCGTACAAGAGACCCAGTACTTC. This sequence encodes CASSLEQRVQETQYF.